Shown below are 10 T cell receptor beta chains from a single sample sequenced in a study of blood T cell repertoires in COVID-19. Clones were sequenced by immunoSEQ multiplex PCR, and TCRdb holds only the in-frame ones, with some missing. The sample yields tens of thousands of clones, around 83% seen once. Sequences were obtained from peripheral blood. Receptor source: a human donor in a cohort sampled during active COVID-19.

Of note for this clone: The same CDR3 arises from other DNA sequences in this sample as well. V is TRBV30 and J is TRBJ1-2; D remains unclear. The germline V gene encodes CDR1 GTSNPN and CDR2 SVGIG (reference sequence). This CDR3 is 11 amino acids long. The ends were cut back, 4 bases at V and 0 bases at J, with 3 bases in the middle. This chain's CDR3 is CAWTANYGYTF. DNA of the CDR3: TGTGCCTGGACAGCTAACTATGGCTACACCTTC.

The CDR3 DNA is TGTGCCAGCAAATTAGCGGGGTTCGGCACAGATACGCAGTATTTT. Amino acids: CASKLAGFGTDTQYF. The chain is built from TRBV27 and TRBJ2-3; 8 nucleotides align to TRBD2. J gave up 1 base and V 7 bases, and 7 bases lay outside the gene matches. This CDR3 spans 15 amino acids. Germline CDR1 and CDR2: MNHEY and SMNVEV (reference sequence).

This rearrangement joins TRBV13 to TRBJ1-3, with a possible D match to TRBD1 (5 bases). The germline V and J ends were trimmed by 4 bases and 3 bases, with 13 bases remaining between them. The CDR3 has 15 amino acids. CDR1 is PRHDT and CDR2 is FYEKMQ in the germline V gene (reference sequence). CDR3: CASSSRTSGGNTIYF. CDR3 in DNA: TGTGCCAGCAGCTCCCGGACATCGGGTGGAAACACCATATATTTT.

The rearrangement links TRBV5-1 to TRBJ1-2; possible D gene TRBD1, 5 bases. The CDR3 is 15 residues long. The germline V gene encodes CDR1 SGHRS and CDR2 YFSETQ. V dropped 1 base and J dropped 4 bases, with 14 bases sitting between them. This CDR3 is CASSLFSGGSYGYTF. CDR3 nucleotides: TGCGCCAGCAGCTTGTTTTCGGGGGGTTCCTATGGCTACACCTTC.

The chain has TRBV3-1 (or the pseudogene TRBV3-2) and TRBJ1-4; no firm D call. Germline CDR1 LGHDT, CDR2 YNNKEL (reference sequence). CDR3 size: 14 residues. Trimming took 0 bases from V and 10 from J, leaving 12 bases between them. The CDR3 DNA sequence: TGTGCCAGCAGCCAAGATCTCAGTGAGCGAAAACTGTTTTTT. This encodes CASSQDLSERKLFF.

This rearrangement joins TRBV4-1 to TRBJ2-5; D not resolved. CDR3 length equals 13 residues. Germline V gene lookup returns CDR1 MGHRA and CDR2 YSYEKL. The germline V and J ends were trimmed by 1 base and 2 bases, with 5 bases remaining between them. CDR3 sequence: CASSQGPQETQYF. Here the CDR3 DNA reads TGCGCCAGCAGCCAAGGTCCGCAAGAGACCCAGTACTTC.

This clone appeared a single time. The J gene is TRBJ2-3, the V gene TRBV7-2, with no clear D. Trimming stripped 1 base from V and 2 bases from J, with 7 bases between. Germline V gene lookup returns CDR1 SGHTA and CDR2 FQGNSA. CDR3 length: 14 amino acids. The CDR3 reads CASSLGQVTDTQYF. The CDR3 nucleotides are TGTGCCAGCAGCTTAGGGCAGGTCACAGATACGCAGTATTTT.

The chain employs TRBV28 and TRBJ2-7; a possible D gene is TRBD2 (5 bases). Germline lookup yields CDR1 MDHEN and CDR2 SYDVKM. Trimming stripped 2 bases from V and 5 bases from J, with 13 bases between. This CDR3 has 14 residues. The DNA of the CDR3 is TGTGCCAGCAGTTTAAGCATCGGGGATCACGAGCAGTACTTC. Translated: CASSLSIGDHEQYF.

The CDR3 DNA reads as TGTGCCAGCTCCGGGACACCGGGCTCTGAAGCTTTCTTT. It is translated as CASSGTPGSEAFF. The rearrangement uses TRBV18 and TRBJ1-1; D may be TRBD1 (6 bases). Trimming removed 6 bases at V and 6 bases at J, with 14 bases between. Germline V gene data show CDR1 as KGHSH and CDR2 as LQKENI. This CDR3 has 13 amino acids. The complete variable domain, with remaining parts taken from reference TRBV18 and TRBJ1-1, reads NAGVMQNPRHLVRRRGQEARLRCSPMKGHSHVYWYRQLPEEGLKFMVYLQKENIIDESGMPKERFSAEFPKEGPSILRIQQVVRGDSAAYFCASSGTPGSEAFFGQGTRLTVV.

This chain joins TRBV5-1 and TRBJ2-7; 11 bases are a match to TRBD2. Germline-derived CDR1 and CDR2 are SGHRS and YFSETQ. J lost 0 bases, V lost 1 base, and 0 bases had no gene match. This CDR3 has 15 amino acids. CDR3 residues: CASSLTSGGSYEQYF. The CDR3 DNA reads TGCGCCAGCAGCTTGACTAGCGGGGGCTCCTACGAGCAGTACTTC.